This T cell receptor beta chain stems from a study of cytomegalovirus exposure and HLA in healthy donors. General study findings and limits: In a later analysis, TCR beta V- and J-gene trimming was associated with a missense DCLRE1C variant. According to an earlier analysis, most TCR beta V segments yielded productive rearrangements about 90% or about 30% of the time. Prediction of most subjects' HLA-A and HLA-B alleles by TCR beta sequences was reportedly accurate.

Regarding this clone: Its cognate antigen is unknown.

PCR employed 60 Vbeta and 13 Jbeta primers. Authors' methods: There were 80 million or so unique TCR beta chains by a later count, and around 10 million of them were shared. TCRdb keeps only in-frame clones here, not all; method: immunoSEQ multiplex PCR. V, J and clone size are those of that table, while D and trimming were read from the DNA. The sample lists about 150,000 clones, 75% to 90% occurring once. Sequencing was performed on PBMCs. The source is a young man in good health and CMV-seropositive.

The CDR3 protein is CASSEGQASSYEQYF. CDR3 sequence (DNA): TGCGCCAGCAGTGAGGGACAGGCAAGCTCCTACGAGCAGTACTTC. This rearrangement joins TRBV10-2 to TRBJ2-7; 7 bases line up with TRBD1. The CDR3 extends over 15 amino acids. Germline V lookup: CDR1 WSHSY, CDR2 SAAADI. The ends lost 2 bases at V and 0 bases at J; junction bases unmatched: 4.